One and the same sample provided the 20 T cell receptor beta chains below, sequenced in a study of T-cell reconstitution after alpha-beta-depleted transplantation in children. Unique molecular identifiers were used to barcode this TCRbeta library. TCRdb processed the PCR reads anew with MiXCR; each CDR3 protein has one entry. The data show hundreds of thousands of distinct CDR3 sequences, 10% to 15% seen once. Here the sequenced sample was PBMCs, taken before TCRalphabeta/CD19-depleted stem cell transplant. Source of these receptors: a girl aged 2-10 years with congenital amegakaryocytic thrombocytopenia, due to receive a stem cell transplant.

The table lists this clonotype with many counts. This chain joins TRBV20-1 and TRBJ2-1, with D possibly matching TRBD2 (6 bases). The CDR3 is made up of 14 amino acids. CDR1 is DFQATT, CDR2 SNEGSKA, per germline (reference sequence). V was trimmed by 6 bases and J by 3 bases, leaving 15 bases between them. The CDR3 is CSATGTGFYNEQFF. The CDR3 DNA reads TGCAGTGCAACCGGGACTGGGTTCTACAATGAGCAGTTCTTC.

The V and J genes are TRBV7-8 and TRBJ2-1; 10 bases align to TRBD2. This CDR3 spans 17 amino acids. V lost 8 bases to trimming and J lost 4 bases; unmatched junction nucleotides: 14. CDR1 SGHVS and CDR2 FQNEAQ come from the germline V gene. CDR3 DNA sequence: TGTGCCAGCCGAACCCTAGCGGGAGTCCCTTCTTACAATGAGCAGTTCTTC. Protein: CASRTLAGVPSYNEQFF.

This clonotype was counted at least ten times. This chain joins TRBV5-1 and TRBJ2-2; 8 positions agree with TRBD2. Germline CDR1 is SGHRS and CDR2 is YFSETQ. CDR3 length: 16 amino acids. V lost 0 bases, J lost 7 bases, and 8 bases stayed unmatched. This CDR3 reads CASSLADGRANGELFF. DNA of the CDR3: TGCGCCAGCAGCTTGGCTGACGGGAGGGCCAACGGGGAGCTGTTTTTT.

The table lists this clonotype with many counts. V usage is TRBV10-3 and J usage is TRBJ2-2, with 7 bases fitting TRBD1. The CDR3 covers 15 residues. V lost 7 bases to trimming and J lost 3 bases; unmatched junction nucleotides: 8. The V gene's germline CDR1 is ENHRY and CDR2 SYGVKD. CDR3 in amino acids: CAITLGDRHTGELFF. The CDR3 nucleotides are TGTGCCATCACCCTGGGGGACAGACACACCGGGGAGCTGTTTTTT.

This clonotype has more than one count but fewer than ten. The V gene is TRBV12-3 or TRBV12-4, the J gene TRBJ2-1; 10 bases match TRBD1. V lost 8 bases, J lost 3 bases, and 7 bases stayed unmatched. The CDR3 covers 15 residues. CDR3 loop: CASQSGQGGYNEQFF. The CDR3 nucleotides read TGTGCCAGCCAATCAGGACAGGGGGGCTACAATGAGCAGTTCTTC.

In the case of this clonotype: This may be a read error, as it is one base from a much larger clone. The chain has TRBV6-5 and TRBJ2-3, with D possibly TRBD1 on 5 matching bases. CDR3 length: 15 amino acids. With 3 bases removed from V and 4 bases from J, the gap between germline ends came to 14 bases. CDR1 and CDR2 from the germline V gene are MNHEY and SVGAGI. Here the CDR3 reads CASSYQGFSSDTQYF. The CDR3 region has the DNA TGTGCCAGCAGTTATCAGGGCTTTAGCTCAGATACGCAGTATTTT.

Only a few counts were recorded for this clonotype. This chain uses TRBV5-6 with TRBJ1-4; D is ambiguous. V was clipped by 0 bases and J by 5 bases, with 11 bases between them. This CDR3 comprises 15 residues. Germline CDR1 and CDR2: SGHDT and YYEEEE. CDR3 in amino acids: CASSLVSRVNEKLFF. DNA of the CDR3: TGTGCCAGCAGCTTGGTTTCCAGAGTCAATGAAAAACTGTTTTTT.

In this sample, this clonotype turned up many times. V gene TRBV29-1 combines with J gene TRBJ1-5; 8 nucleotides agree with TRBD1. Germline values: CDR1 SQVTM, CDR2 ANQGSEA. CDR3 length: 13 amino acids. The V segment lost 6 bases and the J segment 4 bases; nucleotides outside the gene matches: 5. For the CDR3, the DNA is TGCAGCGTAGGACAGGGCGGGAATCAGCCCCAGCATTTT. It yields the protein CSVGQGGNQPQHF.

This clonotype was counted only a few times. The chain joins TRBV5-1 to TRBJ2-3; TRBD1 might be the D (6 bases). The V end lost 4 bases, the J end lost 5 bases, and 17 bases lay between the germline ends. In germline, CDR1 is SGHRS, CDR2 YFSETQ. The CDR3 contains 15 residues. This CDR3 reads CASSRVQGNGDTQYF. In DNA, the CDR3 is TGCGCCAGCAGCCGAGTCCAGGGGAATGGAGATACGCAGTATTTT.

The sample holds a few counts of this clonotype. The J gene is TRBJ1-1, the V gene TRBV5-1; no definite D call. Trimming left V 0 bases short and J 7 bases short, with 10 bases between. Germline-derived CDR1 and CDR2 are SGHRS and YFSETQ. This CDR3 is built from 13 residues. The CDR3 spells CASSLGQNGEAFF. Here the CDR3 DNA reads TGCGCCAGCAGCTTGGGGCAGAACGGTGAAGCTTTCTTT.

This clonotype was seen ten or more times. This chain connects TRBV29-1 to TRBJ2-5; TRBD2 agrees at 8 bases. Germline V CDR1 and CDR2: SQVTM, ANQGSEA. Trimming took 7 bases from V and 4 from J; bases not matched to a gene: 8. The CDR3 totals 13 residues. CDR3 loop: CSAPGTSVETQYF. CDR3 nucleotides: TGCAGCGCGCCCGGGACTAGTGTAGAGACCCAGTACTTC.

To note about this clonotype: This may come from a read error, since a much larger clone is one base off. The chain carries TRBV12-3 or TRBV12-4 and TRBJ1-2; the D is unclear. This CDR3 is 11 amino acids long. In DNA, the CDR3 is TGTGCCAGTGCCGCTGGGTCTGGCCACACCTTC. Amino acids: CASAAGSGHTF.

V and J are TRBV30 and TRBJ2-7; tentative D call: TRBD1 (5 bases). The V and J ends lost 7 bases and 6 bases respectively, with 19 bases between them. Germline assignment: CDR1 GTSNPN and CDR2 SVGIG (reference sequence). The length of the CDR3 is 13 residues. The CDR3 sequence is CAYQGFSLGEQYF. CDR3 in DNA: TGTGCCTACCAGGGTTTTTCACTGGGCGAGCAGTACTTC. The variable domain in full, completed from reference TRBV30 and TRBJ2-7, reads SQTIHQWPATLVQPVGSPLSLECTVEGTSNPNLYWYRQAAGRGLQLLFYSVGIGQISSEVPQNLSASRPQDRQFILSSKKLLLSDSGFYLCAYQGFSLGEQYFGPGTRLTVT.

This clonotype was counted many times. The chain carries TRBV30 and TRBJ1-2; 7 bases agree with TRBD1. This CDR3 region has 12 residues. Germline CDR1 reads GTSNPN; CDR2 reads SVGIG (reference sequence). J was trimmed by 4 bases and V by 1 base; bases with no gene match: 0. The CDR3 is CAWSGDSYGYTF. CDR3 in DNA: TGTGCCTGGAGTGGGGACAGCTATGGCTACACCTTC.

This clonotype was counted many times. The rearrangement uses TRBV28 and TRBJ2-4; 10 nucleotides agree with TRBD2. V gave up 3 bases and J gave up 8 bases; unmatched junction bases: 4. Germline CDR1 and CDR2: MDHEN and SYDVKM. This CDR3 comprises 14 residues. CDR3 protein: CASSFFGTSDIQYF. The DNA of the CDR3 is TGTGCCAGCAGTTTTTTCGGGACTAGCGACATTCAGTACTTC.

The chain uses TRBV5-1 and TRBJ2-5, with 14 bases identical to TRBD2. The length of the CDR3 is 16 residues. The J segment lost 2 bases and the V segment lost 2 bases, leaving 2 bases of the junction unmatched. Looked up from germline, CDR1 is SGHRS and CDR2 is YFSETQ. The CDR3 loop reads CASSFRTSGRQETQYF. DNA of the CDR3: TGCGCCAGCAGCTTCAGGACTAGCGGGAGGCAAGAGACCCAGTACTTC.

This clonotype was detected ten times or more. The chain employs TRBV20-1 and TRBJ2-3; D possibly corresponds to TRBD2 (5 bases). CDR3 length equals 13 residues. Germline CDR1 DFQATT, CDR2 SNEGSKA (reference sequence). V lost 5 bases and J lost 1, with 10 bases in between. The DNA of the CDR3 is TGCAGTGCTGTGTTTAGCGGCACAGATACGCAGTATTTT. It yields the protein CSAVFSGTDTQYF.

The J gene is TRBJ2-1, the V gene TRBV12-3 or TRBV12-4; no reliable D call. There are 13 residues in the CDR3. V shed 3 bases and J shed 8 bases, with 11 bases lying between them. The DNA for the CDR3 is TGTGCCAGCAGTTTTTCGGCGGTGGATGAGCAGTTCTTC. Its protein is CASSFSAVDEQFF.

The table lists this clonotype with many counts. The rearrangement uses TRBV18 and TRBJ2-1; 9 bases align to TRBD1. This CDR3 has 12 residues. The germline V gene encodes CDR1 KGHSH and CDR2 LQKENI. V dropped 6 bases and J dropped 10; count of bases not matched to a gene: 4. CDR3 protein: CASSHRGQEQFF. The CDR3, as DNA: TGTGCCAGCTCGCACAGGGGGCAGGAGCAGTTCTTC.

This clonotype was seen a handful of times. The CDR3 spells CASSRPPGLGLGTQYF. In nucleotides, the CDR3 is TGTGCCAGCAGCCGCCCCCCGGGACTAGGCCTCGGGACCCAGTACTTC. The genes are TRBV12-3 or TRBV12-4 and TRBJ2-5; 8 nucleotides line up with TRBD2. With V trimmed by 6 bases and J by 7 bases, 16 bases remained unmatched. The CDR3 covers 16 residues.